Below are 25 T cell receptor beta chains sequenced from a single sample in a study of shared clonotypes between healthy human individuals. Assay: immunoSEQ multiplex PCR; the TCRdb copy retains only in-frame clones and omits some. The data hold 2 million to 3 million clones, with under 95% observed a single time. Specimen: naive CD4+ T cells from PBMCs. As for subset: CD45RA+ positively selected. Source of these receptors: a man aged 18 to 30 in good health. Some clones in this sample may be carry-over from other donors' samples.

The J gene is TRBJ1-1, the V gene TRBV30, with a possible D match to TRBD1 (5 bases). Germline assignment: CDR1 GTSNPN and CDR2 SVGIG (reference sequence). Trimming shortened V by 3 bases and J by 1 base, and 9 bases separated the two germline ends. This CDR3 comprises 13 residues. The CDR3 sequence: CAWSTTGNTEAFF. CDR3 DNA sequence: TGTGCCTGGAGCACTACAGGGAACACTGAAGCTTTCTTT.

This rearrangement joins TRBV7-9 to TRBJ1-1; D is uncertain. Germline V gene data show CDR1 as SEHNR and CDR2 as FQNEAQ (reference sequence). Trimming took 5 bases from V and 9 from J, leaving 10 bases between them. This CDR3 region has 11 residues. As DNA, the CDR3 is TGTGCCAGCAGCGTGGGCCCTAAAGCTTTCTTT. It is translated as CASSVGPKAFF. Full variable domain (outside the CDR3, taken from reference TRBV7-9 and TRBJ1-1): DTGVSQNPRHKITKRGQNVTFRCDPISEHNRLYWYRQTLGQGPEFLTYFQNEAQLEKSRLLSDRFSAERPKGSFSTLEIQRTEQGDSAMYLCASSVGPKAFFGQGTRLTVV.

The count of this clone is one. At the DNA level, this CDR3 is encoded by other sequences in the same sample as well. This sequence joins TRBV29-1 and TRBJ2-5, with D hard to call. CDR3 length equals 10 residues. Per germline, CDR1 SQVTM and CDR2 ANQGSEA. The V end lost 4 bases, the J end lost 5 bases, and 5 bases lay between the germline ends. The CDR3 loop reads CSVVGETQYF. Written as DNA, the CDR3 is TGCAGCGTTGTTGGGGAGACCCAGTACTTC.

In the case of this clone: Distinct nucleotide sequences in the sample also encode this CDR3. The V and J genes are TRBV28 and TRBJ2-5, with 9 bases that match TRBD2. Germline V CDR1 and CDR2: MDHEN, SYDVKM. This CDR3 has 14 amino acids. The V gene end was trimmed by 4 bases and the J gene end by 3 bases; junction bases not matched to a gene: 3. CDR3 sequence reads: CASSSTSGEETQYF. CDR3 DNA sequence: TGTGCCAGCAGTTCGACTAGCGGTGAAGAGACCCAGTACTTC.

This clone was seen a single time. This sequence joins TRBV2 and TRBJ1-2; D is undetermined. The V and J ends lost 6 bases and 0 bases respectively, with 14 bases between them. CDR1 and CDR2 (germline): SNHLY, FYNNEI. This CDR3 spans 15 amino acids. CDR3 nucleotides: TGTGCCAGCAGGGCCCGGACGGATACTAACTATGGCTACACCTTC. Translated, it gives CASRARTDTNYGYTF.

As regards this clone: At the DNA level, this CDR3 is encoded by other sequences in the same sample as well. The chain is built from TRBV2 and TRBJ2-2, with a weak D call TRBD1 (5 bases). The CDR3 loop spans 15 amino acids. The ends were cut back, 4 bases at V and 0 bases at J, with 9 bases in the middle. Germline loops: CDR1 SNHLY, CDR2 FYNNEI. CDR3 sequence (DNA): TGTGCCAGCAGTGGAGACAGAGCGAACACCGGGGAGCTGTTTTTT. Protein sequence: CASSGDRANTGELFF.

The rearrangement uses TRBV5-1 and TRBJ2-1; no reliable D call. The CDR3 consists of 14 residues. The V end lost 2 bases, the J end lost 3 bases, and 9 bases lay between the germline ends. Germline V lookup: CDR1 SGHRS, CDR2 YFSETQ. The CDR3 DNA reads TGCGCCAGCAGCTTAGGTAATCTCTACAATGAGCAGTTCTTC. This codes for CASSLGNLYNEQFF.

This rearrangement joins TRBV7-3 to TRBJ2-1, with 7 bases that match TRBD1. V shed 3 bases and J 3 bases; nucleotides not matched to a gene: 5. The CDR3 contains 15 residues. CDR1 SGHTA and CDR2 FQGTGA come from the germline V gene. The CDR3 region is CASSLTGSIYNEQFF. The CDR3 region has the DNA TGTGCCAGCAGCTTGACAGGGTCAATCTACAATGAGCAGTTCTTC.

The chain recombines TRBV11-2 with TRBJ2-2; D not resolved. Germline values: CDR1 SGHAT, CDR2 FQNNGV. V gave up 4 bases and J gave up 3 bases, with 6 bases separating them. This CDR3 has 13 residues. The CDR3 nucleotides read TGTGCCAGCAGCTCCATCTACACCGGGGAGCTGTTTTTT. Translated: CASSSIYTGELFF.

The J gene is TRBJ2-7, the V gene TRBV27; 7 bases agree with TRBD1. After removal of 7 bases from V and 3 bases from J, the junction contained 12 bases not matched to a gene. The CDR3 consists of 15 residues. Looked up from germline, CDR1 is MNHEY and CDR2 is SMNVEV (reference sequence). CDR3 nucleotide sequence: TGTGCCAGCAACGCCGGGACAGAGTCGAGCTACGAGCAGTACTTC. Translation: CASNAGTESSYEQYF.

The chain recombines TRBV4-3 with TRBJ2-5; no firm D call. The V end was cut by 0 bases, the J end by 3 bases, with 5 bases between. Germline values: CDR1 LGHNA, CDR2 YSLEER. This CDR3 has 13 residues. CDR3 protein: CASSQDREETQYF. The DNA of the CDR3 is TGCGCCAGCAGCCAAGATAGGGAAGAGACCCAGTACTTC.

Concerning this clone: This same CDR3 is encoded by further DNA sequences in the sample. The CDR3 reads CASSRGQGSYNEQFF. CDR3 sequence (DNA): TGTGCCAGCAGCCGCGGACAGGGGAGCTACAATGAGCAGTTCTTC. V is TRBV11-3 and J is TRBJ2-1; TRBD1 aligns across 9 bases. Germline V CDR1 and CDR2: SGHNT, YENEEA. V trimming: 5 bases; J trimming: 3 bases; junction bases outside the gene matches: 5. This CDR3 has 15 residues.

CDR3 in DNA: TGTGCCAGCAGCCCATTAGGTTTTGGCTACACCTTC. Residues: CASSPLGFGYTF. V and J are TRBV28 and TRBJ1-2; unclear D gene. V dropped 6 bases and J dropped 7 bases, with 12 bases sitting between them. The germline V gene encodes CDR1 MDHEN and CDR2 SYDVKM. This CDR3 has 12 amino acids.

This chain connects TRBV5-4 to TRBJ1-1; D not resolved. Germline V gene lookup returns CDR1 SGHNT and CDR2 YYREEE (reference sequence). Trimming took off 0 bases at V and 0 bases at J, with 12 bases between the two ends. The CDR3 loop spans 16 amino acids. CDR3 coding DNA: TGTGCCAGCAGCTTGGGGTCCCAGAACATGAACACTGAAGCTTTCTTT. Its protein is CASSLGSQNMNTEAFF. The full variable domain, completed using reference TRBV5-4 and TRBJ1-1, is ETGVTQSPTHLIKTRGQQVTLRCSSQSGHNTVSWYQQALGQGPQFIFQYYREEENGRGNFPPRFSGLQFPNYSSELNVNALELDDSALYLCASSLGSQNMNTEAFFGQGTRLTVV.

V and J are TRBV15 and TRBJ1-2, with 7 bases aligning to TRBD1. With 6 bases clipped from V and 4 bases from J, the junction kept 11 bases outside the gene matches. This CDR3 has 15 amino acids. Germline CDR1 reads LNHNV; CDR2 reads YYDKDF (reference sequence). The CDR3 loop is CATRGRGQARYGYTF. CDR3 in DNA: TGTGCCACCAGGGGTCGTGGACAGGCGCGCTATGGCTACACCTTC.

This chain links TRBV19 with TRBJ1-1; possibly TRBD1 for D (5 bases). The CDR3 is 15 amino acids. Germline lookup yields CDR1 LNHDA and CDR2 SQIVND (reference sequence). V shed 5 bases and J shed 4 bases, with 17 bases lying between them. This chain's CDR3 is CASSWGFGRGTEAFF. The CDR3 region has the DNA TGTGCCAGTAGTTGGGGGTTCGGGAGAGGCACTGAAGCTTTCTTT.

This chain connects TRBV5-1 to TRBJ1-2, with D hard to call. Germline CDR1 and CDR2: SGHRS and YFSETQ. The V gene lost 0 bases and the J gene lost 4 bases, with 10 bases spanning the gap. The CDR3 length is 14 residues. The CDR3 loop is CASSLAIPGYGYTF. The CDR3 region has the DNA TGCGCCAGCAGCTTGGCCATTCCAGGCTATGGCTACACCTTC.

The chain's CDR3 is CASSPSWVRSGNTIYF. In DNA, the CDR3 is TGTGCCAGCAGCCCTAGTTGGGTCCGCTCTGGAAACACCATATATTTT. J is TRBJ1-3 and V is TRBV7-2; D gene unclear. The CDR3 is 16 amino acids. CDR1 SGHTA and CDR2 FQGNSA come from the germline V gene. V was trimmed by 5 bases and J by 0 bases, leaving 14 bases between them.

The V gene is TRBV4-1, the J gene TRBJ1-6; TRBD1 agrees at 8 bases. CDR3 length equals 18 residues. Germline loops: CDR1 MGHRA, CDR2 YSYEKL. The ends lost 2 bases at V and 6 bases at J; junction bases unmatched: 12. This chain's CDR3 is CASSQPFRTGRSNSPLHF. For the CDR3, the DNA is TGCGCCAGCAGCCAACCCTTTCGGACAGGGCGTTCTAATTCACCCCTCCACTTT.

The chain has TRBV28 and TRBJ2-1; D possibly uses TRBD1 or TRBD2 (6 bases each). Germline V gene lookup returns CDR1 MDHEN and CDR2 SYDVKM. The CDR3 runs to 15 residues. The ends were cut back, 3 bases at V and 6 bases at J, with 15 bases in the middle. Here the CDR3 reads CASSLGGPTINEQFF. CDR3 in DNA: TGTGCCAGCAGTTTGGGGGGCCCCACCATCAATGAGCAGTTCTTC.

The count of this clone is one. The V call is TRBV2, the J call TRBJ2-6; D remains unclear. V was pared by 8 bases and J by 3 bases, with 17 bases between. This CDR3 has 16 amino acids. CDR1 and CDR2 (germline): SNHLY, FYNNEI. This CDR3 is CASHSIPLSGANVLTF. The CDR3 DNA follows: TGTGCCAGCCACTCTATCCCTCTCAGTGGGGCCAACGTCCTGACTTTC.

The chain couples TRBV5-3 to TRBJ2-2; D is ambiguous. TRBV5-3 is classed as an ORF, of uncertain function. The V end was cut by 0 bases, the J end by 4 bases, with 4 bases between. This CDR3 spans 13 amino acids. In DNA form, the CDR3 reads TGTGCCAGAAGCTTGGGTCCCACCGGGGAGCTGTTTTTT. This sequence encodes CARSLGPTGELFF.

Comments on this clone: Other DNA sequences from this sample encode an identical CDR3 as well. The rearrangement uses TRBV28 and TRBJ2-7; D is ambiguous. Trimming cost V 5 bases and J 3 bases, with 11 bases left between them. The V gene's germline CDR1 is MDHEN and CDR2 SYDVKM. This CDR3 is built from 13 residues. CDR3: CASSPPGVYEQYF. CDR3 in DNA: TGTGCCAGCAGTCCTCCTGGAGTCTACGAGCAGTACTTC.

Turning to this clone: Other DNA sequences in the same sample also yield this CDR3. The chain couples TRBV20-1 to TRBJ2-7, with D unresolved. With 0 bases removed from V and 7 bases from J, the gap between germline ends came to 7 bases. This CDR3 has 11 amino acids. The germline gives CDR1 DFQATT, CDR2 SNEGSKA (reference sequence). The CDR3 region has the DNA TGCAGTGCTAGAGATCTGGGGGAGCAGTACTTC. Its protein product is CSARDLGEQYF.

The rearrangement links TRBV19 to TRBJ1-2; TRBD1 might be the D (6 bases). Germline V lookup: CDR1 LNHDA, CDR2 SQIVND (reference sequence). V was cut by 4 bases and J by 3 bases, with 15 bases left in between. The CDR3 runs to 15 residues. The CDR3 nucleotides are TGTGCCAGTAGTACCAGCTCCGGGGGCGACTATGGCTACACCTTC. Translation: CASSTSSGGDYGYTF.